Below, 21 T cell receptor beta chains from the same sample are listed, as sequenced in a study of CD8+CD57+ T cells in acquired aplastic anemia. Genomic DNA templated the TCR beta VDJ and CDR3 profiling. A single record per CDR3 protein comes from TCRdb applying MiXCR to the reads. The table shows more than 100,000 distinct CDR3 sequences, with around two fifths occurring only once. The sequencing sample was made of sorted CD4+, CD8+, or CD8+CD57+ T cells (not recorded which) from PBMCs. The receptors were gathered from a human donor in good health, serving as a control.

In this sample, this clonotype turned up many times. The V gene is TRBV6-1, the J gene TRBJ2-7; 7 bases align to TRBD1. Germline CDR1 MNHNS, CDR2 SASEGT. Germline trimming cut 6 bases from V and 4 bases from J; bases unmatched to any gene: 6. The CDR3 contains 13 residues. DNA of the CDR3: TGTGCCAGCAGCCGGGACAGCCGTTACGAGCAGTACTTC. It translates to CASSRDSRYEQYF.

In its sample, this clonotype was seen many times. A much larger clone lies one base from this, so it may be a read error. This rearrangement joins TRBV2 to TRBJ2-7; D possibly uses TRBD1 or TRBD2 (5 bases each). This CDR3 region has 14 residues. Germline V gene sequence: CDR1 SNHLY, CDR2 FYNNEI. CDR3 sequence reads: CASSDQGSGYERYF. The CDR3 DNA is TGTGCCAGCAGTGATCAGGGCAGCGGCTACGAGCGGTACTTC. Full variable domain (rest looked up from reference TRBV2 and TRBJ2-7): EPEVTQTPSHQVTQMGQEVILRCVPISNHLYFYWYRQILGQKVEFLVSFYNNEISEKSEIFDDQFSVERPDGSNFTLKIRSTKLEDSAMYFCASSDQGSGYERYFGPGTRLTVT.

The chain links TRBV6-9 to TRBJ1-1; 8 bases align to TRBD1. The ends lost 2 bases at V and 4 bases at J; junction bases unmatched: 3. This CDR3 has 14 amino acids. From germline, CDR1 is MNHGY and CDR2 SVAAGI. The CDR3 DNA reads TGTGCCAGCAGTTATGGACAGGGTTTCACTGAAGCTTTCTTT. Its translation: CASSYGQGFTEAFF.

This clonotype was seen at least ten times. The rearrangement uses TRBV19 and TRBJ2-5; 10 bases map to TRBD1. The germline gives CDR1 LNHDA, CDR2 SQIVND (reference sequence). The CDR3 covers 16 residues. V lost 4 bases and J lost 3; bases outside the gene matches: 8. The CDR3 bases are TGTGCCAGTAGTAGCTTCCTCGGGACAGGGGAAGAGACCCAGTACTTC. Translated: CASSSFLGTGEETQYF. The full variable domain, its missing parts supplied by reference TRBV19 and TRBJ2-5, is DGGITQSPKYLFRKEGQNVTLSCEQNLNHDAMYWYRQDPGQGLRLIYYSQIVNDFQKGDIAEGYSVSREKKESFPLTVTSAQKNPTAFYLCASSSFLGTGEETQYFGPGTRLLVL.

CDR3 nucleotides: TGTGCCACCAGCACCCCTACTACAGGGAACTATGGCTACACCTTC. Protein product: CATSTPTTGNYGYTF. The V gene is TRBV15, the J gene TRBJ1-2, with D maybe TRBD1 (6 bases). The CDR3 has 15 amino acids. V lost 4 bases and J 2 bases, leaving 14 bases between the germline ends. Per germline, CDR1 LNHNV and CDR2 YYDKDF (reference sequence).

The chain is built from TRBV20-1 and TRBJ2-1; 10 bases fit TRBD1. Germline CDR1 DFQATT, CDR2 SNEGSKA (reference sequence). The CDR3 sequence is 15 residues long. J gave up 3 bases and V 1 base, and 3 bases lay outside the gene matches. The CDR3 is CSARGDRGIYNEQFF. The CDR3 DNA follows: TGCAGTGCTAGAGGGGACAGGGGAATCTACAATGAGCAGTTCTTC.

As regards this clonotype: Possible read error: a much larger clone is one base away. The rearrangement links TRBV2 to TRBJ1-2; possibly TRBD1 for D (5 bases). This CDR3 has 12 amino acids. Germline CDR1 and CDR2: SNHLY and FYNNEI. Trimming pared 1 base from V and 8 bases from J, leaving 8 bases between. CDR3 loop: CASSEDKGGYTF. In DNA form, the CDR3 reads TGTGCCAGCAGTGAAGACAAGGGGGGCTACACCTTC.

At least ten counts were recorded for this clonotype. V usage is TRBV7-7 and J usage is TRBJ2-3, with a weak D call TRBD1 (6 bases). The V and J ends lost 5 bases and 4 bases respectively, with 10 bases between them. Looked up from germline, CDR1 is SSHAT and CDR2 is FNYEAQ (reference sequence). CDR3 length equals 13 residues. The CDR3 DNA is TGTGCCAGCAGCCAACAGGGTGCAGATACGCAGTATTTT. It translates to CASSQQGADTQYF.

In this sample, this clonotype turned up many times. The rearrangement uses TRBV9 and TRBJ2-1; D uncertain. Trimming pared 3 bases from V and 3 bases from J, leaving 16 bases between. CDR3 length: 16 residues. Germline CDR1 reads SGDLS; CDR2 reads YYNGEE. This chain's CDR3 is CASSEQGNPLYNEQFF. As DNA, the CDR3 is TGTGCCAGCAGCGAACAAGGGAACCCACTCTACAATGAGCAGTTCTTC. The full variable domain, completed using reference TRBV9 and TRBJ2-1, is DSGVTQTPKHLITATGQRVTLRCSPRSGDLSVYWYQQSLDQGLQFLIQYYNGEERAKGNILERFSAQQFPDLHSELNLSSLELGDSALYFCASSEQGNPLYNEQFFGPGTRLTVL.

This clonotype was observed at least ten times. The chain employs TRBV20-1 and TRBJ1-2; D remains unclear. The CDR3 sequence is 12 residues long. Trimming left V 0 bases short and J 8 bases short, with 10 bases between. Germline CDR1 is DFQATT and CDR2 is SNEGSKA (reference sequence). The CDR3 loop is CSARDRAGGYTF. DNA of the CDR3: TGCAGTGCTAGAGACCGGGCGGGCGGCTACACCTTC.

This clonotype showed up just a few times. This sequence joins TRBV7-2 and TRBJ2-3; a possible D gene is TRBD1 (6 bases). Deletions cut 5 bases from V and 6 bases from J, with 12 bases between. CDR3 length: 13 amino acids. Germline CDR1 and CDR2: SGHTA and FQGNSA. CDR3 region: CASSGGPRDTQYF. The CDR3 DNA follows: TGTGCCAGCAGCGGGGGCCCTCGGGATACGCAGTATTTT.

This clonotype was counted ten times or more. The V gene is TRBV20-1, the J gene TRBJ2-5; D is perhaps TRBD1 or TRBD2 (5 bases each). Looked up from germline, CDR1 is DFQATT and CDR2 is SNEGSKA (reference sequence). CDR3 length: 12 residues. Trimming cost V 6 bases and J 1 base, with 9 bases left between them. As DNA, the CDR3 is TGCAGTGCCCGGGACCCCCAAGAGACCCAGTACTTC. It yields the protein CSARDPQETQYF.

This clonotype was counted ten times or more. CDR3 sequence: CASSLDRWTQNSPLHF. In nucleotides, the CDR3 is TGCGCCAGCAGCTTGGATCGGTGGACACAAAATTCACCCCTCCACTTT. The rearrangement joins TRBV5-1 to TRBJ1-6, with D maybe TRBD1 (5 bases). Germline CDR1 SGHRS, CDR2 YFSETQ. Trimming shortened V by 0 bases and J by 7 bases, and 14 bases separated the two germline ends. This CDR3 has 16 amino acids. The whole variable domain, filled in from reference TRBV5-1 and TRBJ1-6, reads KAGVTQTPRYLIKTRGQQVTLSCSPISGHRSVSWYQQTPGQGLQFLFEYFSETQRNKGNFPGRFSGRQFSNSRSEMNVSTLELGDSALYLCASSLDRWTQNSPLHFGNGTRLTVT.

The rearrangement uses TRBV25-1 and TRBJ1-1, with D possibly being TRBD1 (6 bases). V was cut by 1 base and J by 3 bases, with 9 bases left in between. Germline V CDR1 and CDR2: MGHDK, SYGVNS. The CDR3 covers 14 residues. Here the CDR3 reads CASSEWAGDTEAFF. The CDR3 DNA follows: TGTGCCAGCAGTGAATGGGCAGGGGACACTGAAGCTTTCTTT. Combining the CDR3 with reference TRBV25-1 and TRBJ1-1 gives the whole variable domain EADIYQTPRYLVIGTGKKITLECSQTMGHDKMYWYQQDPGMELHLIHYSYGVNSTEKGDLSSESTVSRIRTEHFPLTLESARPSHTSQYLCASSEWAGDTEAFFGQGTRLTVV.

The chain employs TRBV15 and TRBJ2-5, with 8 nucleotides matching TRBD2. Per the germline V gene, CDR1 is LNHNV and CDR2 is YYDKDF (reference sequence). This CDR3 region has 13 residues. The V and J ends lost 4 bases and 5 bases, in that order; junction bases with no gene match: 3. This CDR3 is CATSTGGWETQYF. CDR3 DNA sequence: TGTGCCACCAGCACGGGGGGGTGGGAGACCCAGTACTTC.

This chain joins TRBV11-1 and TRBJ2-3; 12 bases are a match to TRBD2. Germline V lookup: CDR1 SGHAT, CDR2 FQDESV (reference sequence). The V gene end was trimmed by 3 bases and the J gene end by 4 bases; junction bases not matched to a gene: 2. The CDR3 runs 15 residues. Here the CDR3 DNA reads TGTGCCAGCAGCTTCGGACTAGCGGGACCAGATACGCAGTATTTT. Amino acids: CASSFGLAGPDTQYF.

This clonotype was seen many times. The gene calls are TRBV27 and TRBJ2-7; D uncertain. There are 11 residues in the CDR3. The germline CDR1 and CDR2 sequences are MNHEY and SMNVEV (reference sequence). V lost 5 bases and J 2 bases, leaving 4 bases between the germline ends. CDR3 loop: CASSGAYEQYF. The CDR3 coding sequence is TGTGCCAGCAGTGGGGCCTACGAGCAGTACTTC.

This rearrangement joins TRBV30 to TRBJ2-2; D is uncertain. Looked up from germline, CDR1 is GTSNPN and CDR2 is SVGIG (reference sequence). CDR3 length equals 15 residues. V was pared by 4 bases and J by 7 bases, with 19 bases between. CDR3 bases: TGTGCCTGGACCCCGGGTAGCTTCGGTCTCGGGGAGCTGTTTTTT. Amino acid sequence: CAWTPGSFGLGELFF.

The chain has TRBV5-1 and TRBJ2-7; D unresolved. The CDR3 sequence is 12 residues long. Deletions cut 6 bases from V and 2 bases from J, with 9 bases between. Germline V lookup: CDR1 SGHRS, CDR2 YFSETQ. CDR3 residues: CASTNLAYEQYF. The CDR3 region has the DNA TGCGCCAGCACCAACCTTGCCTACGAGCAGTACTTC.

The table lists this clonotype with many counts. J is TRBJ1-1 and V is TRBV5-1, with D possibly being TRBD1 (5 bases). Germline CDR1 reads SGHRS; CDR2 reads YFSETQ. V dropped 0 bases and J dropped 1 base, with 19 bases sitting between them. The CDR3 runs to 18 residues. CDR3 bases: TGCGCCAGCAGCTTGGGTGGGGGAGTCAGGATAACGAACACTGAAGCTTTCTTT. It yields the protein CASSLGGGVRITNTEAFF.

This clonotype was seen at least ten times. The chain carries TRBV6-1 and TRBJ2-7; D is possibly TRBD1 (7 bases). Germline CDR1 reads MNHNS; CDR2 reads SASEGT. The germline V and J ends were trimmed by 1 base and 3 bases, with 13 bases remaining between them. This CDR3 comprises 15 residues. The CDR3 sequence: CASSEGGGTVYEQYF. The CDR3 region has the DNA TGTGCCAGCAGTGAAGGCGGAGGGACAGTCTACGAGCAGTACTTC.